This T cell receptor (beta chain) was captured by sequencing in a study of cytomegalovirus exposure and HLA in healthy donors. General study findings and limits: The records held CMV serostatus as the only immune exposure information. Segments of the TCR beta V type were, in most cases, productive about 87% or about 30% of the time in an earlier analysis. Associated with HLA alleles at 0.05 false discovery rate in a later analysis were some 16,000 TCR beta sequences.

Looked up from germline, CDR1 is SGHVS and CDR2 is FQNEAQ. The CDR3 consists of 16 residues. V was clipped by 5 bases and J by 1 base; unmatched bases: 8. This donor's CMV serostatus went unrecorded. In the PCR, 60 Vbeta and 13 Jbeta primers were used. Clones were sequenced by immunoSEQ multiplex PCR, and TCRdb holds only the in-frame ones, with some missing. Of about 140,000 clones listed, 55% to 80% are singletons. On this clone itself: Its antigen is still unknown.

V is TRBV7-8 and J is TRBJ2-3, with 8 bases that match TRBD1. The source is a human donor in good health. Material: PBMCs. CDR3 loop: CASSIDRGLGTDTQYF. Here the CDR3 DNA reads TGTGCCAGCAGCATAGACAGGGGATTGGGCACAGATACGCAGTATTTT.